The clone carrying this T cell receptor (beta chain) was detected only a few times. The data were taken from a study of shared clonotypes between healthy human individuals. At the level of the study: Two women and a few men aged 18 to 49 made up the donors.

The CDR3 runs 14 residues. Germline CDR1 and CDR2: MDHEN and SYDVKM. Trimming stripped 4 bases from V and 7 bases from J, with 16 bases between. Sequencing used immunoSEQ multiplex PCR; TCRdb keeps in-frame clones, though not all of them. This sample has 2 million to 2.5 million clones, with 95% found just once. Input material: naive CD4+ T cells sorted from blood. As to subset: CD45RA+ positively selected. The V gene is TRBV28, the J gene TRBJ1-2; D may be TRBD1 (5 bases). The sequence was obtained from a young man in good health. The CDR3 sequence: CASSSGPTGPGYTF. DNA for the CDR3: TGTGCCAGCAGTTCGGGACCTACCGGCCCTGGCTACACCTTC.